This TCR beta chain was recorded in a study of T cell responses to AZD1222 COVID-19 vaccine. Some clones are missing from TCRdb's copy, which holds only in-frame ones; the method was immunoSEQ multiplex PCR. The repertoire has some 60,000 clones, 70% to 85% of them found once; the top ten carry 20%. CDR3 length equals 16 residues. Germline CDR1 reads MGHRA; CDR2 reads YSYEKL. Trimming removed 5 bases at V and 0 bases at J, with 14 bases between. The chain is built from TRBV4-1 and TRBJ1-3; D unclear. The source is an adult in good health. Specimen: peripheral blood, collected on day 0 of AZD1222 vaccination. The CDR3 bases are TGCGCCAGCAGCTGGGCAGGCCCTCTCTCTGGAAACACCATATATTTT. Translated: CASSWAGPLSGNTIYF.